Listed here are 27 T cell receptor beta chains from one sample, sequenced in a study of CD4+ T cells in melanoma (dated by TCRdb to between 2021 and 2023). The library relied on the immunoSEQ multiplex PCR assay. The source is immuneACCESS, and TCRdb retained only in-frame sequences with V and J called. Part of the clones is not carried over; for the studies checked, unresolved V genes explain less than half of this, and the remainder is unexplained. The sample data list some 13,000 clones, and 68% of these were observed just once. Of the sample, 15% to 20% falls within the top ten clones. Material: cells from a culture (not recorded whether cultured in vitro). These receptors were taken from a human donor with melanoma.

The rearrangement uses TRBV23-1 and TRBJ1-3; D gene ambiguous. TRBV23-1 is flagged as an ORF with uncertain function. CDR3 length: 17 amino acids. Trimming pared 5 bases from V and 0 bases from J, leaving 17 bases between. CDR3: CASSTKTKGGSGNTIYF. In nucleotides, the CDR3 is TGCGCCAGCAGTACTAAAACAAAGGGAGGCTCTGGAAACACCATATATTTT.

This clone was seen only a few times. In DNA form, the CDR3 reads TGCGCCAGCAGCCATAGAAGTTTCCGGGACAGAGATTTATACAATGAGCAGTTCTTC. Amino acid sequence: CASSHRSFRDRDLYNEQFF. The chain has TRBV4-1 and TRBJ2-1; the match to TRBD1 covers 7 bases. V lost 3 bases and J lost 4; bases outside the gene matches: 18. Germline values: CDR1 MGHRA, CDR2 YSYEKL. This CDR3 has 19 amino acids.

This clone was observed a single time. V and J are TRBV11-2 and TRBJ2-2; TRBD2 matches 12 bases. Trimming removed 5 bases from V and 4 bases from J; junction bases left unmatched: 8. Germline V lookup: CDR1 SGHAT, CDR2 FQNNGV. This CDR3 contains 17 residues. The chain's CDR3 is CASSPRLAGAFTGELFF. The CDR3 region has the DNA TGTGCCAGCAGCCCCCGACTAGCGGGGGCCTTCACCGGGGAGCTGTTTTTT.

The chain couples TRBV30 to TRBJ1-6, with D tentatively TRBD1 (5 bases). V was shortened by 2 bases and J by 10 bases, with 15 bases between the two germline ends. This CDR3 contains 14 residues. Per the germline V gene, CDR1 is GTSNPN and CDR2 is SVGIG (reference sequence). The CDR3 coding sequence is TGTGCCTGGAGTCTCCTTAACGAGGGGTCACCCCTCCACTTT. Protein sequence: CAWSLLNEGSPLHF.

J is TRBJ1-1 and V is TRBV4-1; 10 nucleotides line up with TRBD1. Trimming at V came to 3 bases and at J to 5 bases, leaving 9 bases not matched to a gene. Germline assignment: CDR1 MGHRA and CDR2 YSYEKL. The CDR3 length is 16 residues. The CDR3 nucleotides are TGCGCCAGCAGCCACGCAGGACAGGGGGGTAATACTGAAGCTTTCTTT. This encodes CASSHAGQGGNTEAFF.

The chain links TRBV14 to TRBJ2-3, with 13 bases fitting TRBD2. Germline CDR1 and CDR2: SGHDN and FVKESK. CDR3 length equals 19 residues. Trimming at V came to 4 bases and at J to 0 bases, leaving 10 bases not matched to a gene. This CDR3 is CASSPGLAGEYTSTDTQYF. For the CDR3, the DNA is TGTGCCAGCAGCCCTGGACTAGCGGGGGAGTATACTAGCACAGATACGCAGTATTTT.

This chain joins TRBV7-8 and TRBJ2-5; unclear D gene. This CDR3 contains 12 residues. The V gene lost 4 bases and the J gene lost 4 bases, with 7 bases spanning the gap. Germline V CDR1 and CDR2: SGHVS, FQNEAQ. The CDR3 reads CASSSGAETQYF. The CDR3 DNA is TGTGCCAGCAGCTCGGGTGCAGAGACCCAGTACTTC.

J is TRBJ1-2 and V is TRBV5-4, with D unresolved. Per the germline V gene, CDR1 is SGHNT and CDR2 is YYREEE (reference sequence). V lost 0 bases, J lost 4 bases, and 7 bases lay in between. The CDR3 runs to 13 residues. CDR3 DNA sequence: TGTGCCAGCAGCTTGGACCGATTCTATGGCTACACCTTC. It specifies CASSLDRFYGYTF.

V gene TRBV7-3 combines with J gene TRBJ2-7; weak D call: TRBD1 (8 bases). The CDR3 is 14 amino acids. Trimming took 5 bases from V and 4 from J, leaving 15 bases between them. Germline-derived CDR1 and CDR2 are SGHTA and FQGTGA. The CDR3: CASSPQGGGYEQYF. The CDR3 coding sequence is TGTGCCAGCAGCCCACAGGGGGGAGGGTACGAGCAGTACTTC.

This chain connects TRBV9 to TRBJ2-6; no clear D. The V and J ends lost 0 bases and 6 bases respectively, with 13 bases between them. This CDR3 has 16 amino acids. The V gene's germline CDR1 is SGDLS and CDR2 YYNGEE. CDR3 DNA: TGTGCCAGCAGCGTAGCTCCTACGCTCTTGGCCAACGTCCTGACTTTC. Protein: CASSVAPTLLANVLTF.

This clone was seen only once. The chain has TRBV5-6 and TRBJ1-4; 9 bases align to TRBD1. Germline V lookup: CDR1 SGHDT, CDR2 YYEEEE. There are 14 residues in the CDR3. The J segment lost 8 bases and the V segment lost 2 bases, leaving 4 bases of the junction unmatched. CDR3 nucleotides: TGTGCCAGCAGCTTCGGGACAGGGAGGGAAAAACTGTTTTTT. Translated, it gives CASSFGTGREKLFF.

The V and J genes are TRBV6-6 and TRBJ1-2; the D is unclear. The germline V gene encodes CDR1 MNHNY and CDR2 SVGAGI (reference sequence). V was trimmed by 2 bases and J by 6 bases, leaving 13 bases between them. This CDR3 has 14 amino acids. DNA for the CDR3: TGTGCCAGCAGTTACCAATACACACAGAATGGCTACACCTTC. It encodes CASSYQYTQNGYTF.

This chain joins TRBV30 and TRBJ1-5, with D possibly TRBD1 on 6 matching bases. Deletions cut 4 bases from V and 2 bases from J, with 12 bases between. Germline loops: CDR1 GTSNPN, CDR2 SVGIG (reference sequence). CDR3 length: 14 amino acids. CDR3 in amino acids: CAWTGTSGNQPQHF. DNA of the CDR3: TGTGCCTGGACCGGGACAAGTGGCAATCAGCCCCAGCATTTT.

The CDR3 is CASTGRRVREQYF. Here the CDR3 DNA reads TGTGCCAGCACTGGACGTAGAGTTCGAGAGCAGTACTTC. The chain employs TRBV2 and TRBJ2-7; D uncertain. Trimming stripped 7 bases from V and 7 bases from J, with 17 bases between. CDR3 length: 13 amino acids. CDR1 is SNHLY, CDR2 FYNNEI, per germline.

The genes are TRBV21-1 and TRBJ1-5; the table's D call of TRBD1 was not tested on the DNA. TRBV21-1 has pseudogene status. The CDR3 length is 16 residues. The CDR3 sequence is CASSNRDRGPNQPQHF. The DNA of the CDR3 is TGTGCCAGCAGCAATCGGGACAGGGGGCCGAATCAGCCCCAGCATTTT.

The chain recombines TRBV2 with TRBJ1-2; TRBD1 matches 9 bases. The CDR3 totals 17 residues. With 1 base clipped from V and 4 bases from J, the junction kept 10 bases outside the gene matches. Germline CDR1 reads SNHLY; CDR2 reads FYNNEI. The CDR3 is CASSEGGGTGTAYGYTF. CDR3 DNA sequence: TGTGCCAGCAGTGAAGGGGGTGGGACAGGGACGGCCTATGGCTACACCTTC.

V gene TRBV11-2 combines with J gene TRBJ2-7, with D tentatively TRBD1 (6 bases). V dropped 5 bases and J dropped 5 bases, with 10 bases sitting between them. CDR1 is SGHAT, CDR2 FQNNGV, per germline. This CDR3 has 12 amino acids. CDR3 sequence (DNA): TGTGCCAGCAGCCCAACAGGGCACGAGCAGTACTTC. Protein: CASSPTGHEQYF.

The chain links TRBV5-1 to TRBJ2-3, with unresolved D. Germline values: CDR1 SGHRS, CDR2 YFSETQ. The CDR3 extends over 15 amino acids. Trimming stripped 3 bases from V and 5 bases from J, with 16 bases between. The DNA for the CDR3 is TGCGCCAGCAGCTCCCCGCTAGTCATGGGAGATACGCAGTATTTT. It specifies CASSSPLVMGDTQYF.

The chain links TRBV18 to TRBJ2-1; the match to TRBD2 covers 8 bases. Trimming removed 2 bases from V and 9 bases from J; junction bases left unmatched: 6. CDR1 is KGHSH and CDR2 is LQKENI in the germline V gene. This CDR3 region has 14 residues. In nucleotides, the CDR3 is TGTGCCAGCTCACCAACGGGACTAGGTTTTGAGCAGTTCTTC. Its protein product is CASSPTGLGFEQFF.

The chain recombines TRBV6-5 with TRBJ2-3; 7 nucleotides line up with TRBD1. Trimming took 0 bases from V and 8 from J; bases not matched to a gene: 5. The CDR3 extends over 14 amino acids. Germline lookup yields CDR1 MNHEY and CDR2 SVGAGI. The CDR3: CASSYSTGIFTQYF. For the CDR3, the DNA is TGTGCCAGCAGTTACTCGACAGGGATATTTACGCAGTATTTT.

This clone was seen a few times. The chain joins TRBV5-1 to TRBJ1-1; 7 bases are a match to TRBD1. Unmatched junction bases numbered 7, after V lost 0 bases and J lost 11 bases. The CDR3 is made up of 13 amino acids. Germline V CDR1 and CDR2: SGHRS, YFSETQ. The CDR3 DNA is TGCGCCAGCAGCTTGGCAGGGGGATTTGGGGCTTTCTTT. It encodes CASSLAGGFGAFF.

The chain employs TRBV2 and TRBJ1-1, with 7 bases aligning to TRBD1. Germline lookup yields CDR1 SNHLY and CDR2 FYNNEI. With V trimmed by 5 bases and J by 2 bases, 5 bases remained unmatched. The CDR3 totals 14 residues. In nucleotides, the CDR3 is TGTGCCAGCAGTTCGACAGGGCGCAACACTGAAGCTTTCTTT. It is translated as CASSSTGRNTEAFF.

This clone has just a few counts. The rearrangement uses TRBV13 and TRBJ2-7, with D perhaps TRBD1 (6 bases). Germline V gene sequence: CDR1 PRHDT, CDR2 FYEKMQ (reference sequence). The CDR3 consists of 13 residues. V dropped 8 bases and J dropped 3 bases, with 14 bases sitting between them. The CDR3 region is CASWRQGHYEQYF. CDR3 nucleotide sequence: TGTGCCAGCTGGCGGCAGGGGCACTACGAGCAGTACTTC.

This clone appeared a few times. The chain links TRBV7-9 to TRBJ2-7, with TRBD1 matching 12 bases. V shed 5 bases and J 7 bases; nucleotides not matched to a gene: 12. The CDR3 sequence is 16 residues long. Looked up from germline, CDR1 is SEHNR and CDR2 is FQNEAQ (reference sequence). The CDR3 nucleotides read TGTGCCAGCAGCCCTGGGACAGGGGGCTCGACGGGGGAGCAGTACTTC. Protein sequence: CASSPGTGGSTGEQYF.

The chain recombines TRBV27 with TRBJ1-6; TRBD1 matches 7 bases. The CDR3 contains 16 residues. Unmatched junction bases numbered 6, after V lost 4 bases and J lost 3 bases. CDR1 is MNHEY, CDR2 SMNVEV, per germline (reference sequence). The CDR3 reads CASSYPDRDYNSPLHF. CDR3 DNA sequence: TGTGCCAGCAGTTACCCCGACAGGGACTATAATTCACCCCTCCACTTT.

This chain connects TRBV5-1 to TRBJ2-5; D ambiguous. V shed 0 bases and J shed 2 bases, with 2 bases lying between them. The CDR3 covers 12 residues. CDR1 SGHRS and CDR2 YFSETQ come from the germline V gene. The CDR3 DNA reads TGCGCCAGCAGCTTGGGTCAAGAGACCCAGTACTTC. Its protein product is CASSLGQETQYF.

The chain couples TRBV7-9 to TRBJ2-2; tentative D call: TRBD2 (5 bases). Trimming left V 4 bases short and J 6 bases short, with 12 bases between. In germline, CDR1 is SEHNR, CDR2 FQNEAQ (reference sequence). The CDR3 has 14 amino acids. The CDR3 DNA follows: TGTGCCAGCAGCTCCAGCGGTTCCTCCGGGGAGCTGTTTTTT. Translation gives CASSSSGSSGELFF.